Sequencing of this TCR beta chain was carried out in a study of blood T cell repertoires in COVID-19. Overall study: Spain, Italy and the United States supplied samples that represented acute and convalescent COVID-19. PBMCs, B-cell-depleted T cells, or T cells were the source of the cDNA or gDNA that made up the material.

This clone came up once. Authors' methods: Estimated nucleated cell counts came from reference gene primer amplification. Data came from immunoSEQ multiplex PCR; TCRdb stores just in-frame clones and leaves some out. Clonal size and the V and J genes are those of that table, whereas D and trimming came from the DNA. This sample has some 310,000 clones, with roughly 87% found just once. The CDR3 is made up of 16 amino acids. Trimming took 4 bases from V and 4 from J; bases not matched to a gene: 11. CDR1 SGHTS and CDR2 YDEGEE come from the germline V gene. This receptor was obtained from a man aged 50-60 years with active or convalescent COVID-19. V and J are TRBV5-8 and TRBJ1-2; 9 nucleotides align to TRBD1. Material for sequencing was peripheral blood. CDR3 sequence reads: CASSNQWGQGPYGYTF. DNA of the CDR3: TGTGCCAGCAGCAACCAATGGGGACAGGGTCCCTATGGCTACACCTTC.